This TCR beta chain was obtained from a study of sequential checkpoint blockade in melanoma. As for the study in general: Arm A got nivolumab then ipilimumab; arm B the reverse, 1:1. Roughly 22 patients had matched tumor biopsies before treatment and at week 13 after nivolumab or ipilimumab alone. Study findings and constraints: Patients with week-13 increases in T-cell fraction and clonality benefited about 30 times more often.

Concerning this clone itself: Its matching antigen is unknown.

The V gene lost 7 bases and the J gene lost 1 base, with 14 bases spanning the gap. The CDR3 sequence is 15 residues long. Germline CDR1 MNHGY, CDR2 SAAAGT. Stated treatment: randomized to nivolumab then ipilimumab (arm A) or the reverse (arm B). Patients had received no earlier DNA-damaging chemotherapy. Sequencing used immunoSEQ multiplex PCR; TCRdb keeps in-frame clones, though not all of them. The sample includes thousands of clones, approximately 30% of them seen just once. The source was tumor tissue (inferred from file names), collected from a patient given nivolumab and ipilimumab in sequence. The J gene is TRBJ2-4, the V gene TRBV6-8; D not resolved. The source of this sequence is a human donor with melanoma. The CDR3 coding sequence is TGTGCCAGCAAAATAGATGGGCTCGCCAAAAACATTCAGTACTTC. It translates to CASKIDGLAKNIQYF.